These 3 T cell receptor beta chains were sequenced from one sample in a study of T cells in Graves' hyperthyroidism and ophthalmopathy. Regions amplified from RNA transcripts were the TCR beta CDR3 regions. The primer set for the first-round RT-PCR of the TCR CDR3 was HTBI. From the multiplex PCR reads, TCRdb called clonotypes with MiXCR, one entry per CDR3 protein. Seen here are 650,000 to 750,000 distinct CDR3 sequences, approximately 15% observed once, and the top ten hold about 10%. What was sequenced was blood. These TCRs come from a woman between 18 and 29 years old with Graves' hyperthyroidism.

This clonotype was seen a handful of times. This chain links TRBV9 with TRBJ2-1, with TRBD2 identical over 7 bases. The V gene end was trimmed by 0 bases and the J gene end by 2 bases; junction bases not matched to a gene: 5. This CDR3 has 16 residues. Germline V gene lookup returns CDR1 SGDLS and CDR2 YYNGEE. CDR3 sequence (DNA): TGTGCCAGCAGCGTAGTGGCGGGAGATCCCTACAATGAGCAGTTCTTC. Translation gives CASSVVAGDPYNEQFF.

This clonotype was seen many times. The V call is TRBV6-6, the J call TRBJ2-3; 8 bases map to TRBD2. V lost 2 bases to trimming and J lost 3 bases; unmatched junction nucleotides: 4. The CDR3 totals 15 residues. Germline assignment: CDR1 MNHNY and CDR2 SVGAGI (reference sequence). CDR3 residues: CASSYTPGGTDTQYF. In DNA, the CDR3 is TGTGCCAGCAGTTACACCCCGGGGGGGACAGATACGCAGTATTTT.

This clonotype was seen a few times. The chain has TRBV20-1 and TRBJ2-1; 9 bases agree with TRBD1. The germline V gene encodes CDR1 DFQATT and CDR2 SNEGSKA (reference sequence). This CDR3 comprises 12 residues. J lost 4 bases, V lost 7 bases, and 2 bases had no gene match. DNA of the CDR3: TGCAGTGGCGGGACAGGGTACAATGAGCAGTTCTTC. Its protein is CSGGTGYNEQFF.